This T cell receptor beta chain was sequenced for a study of tumor-infiltrating lymphocytes in primary liver carcinoma (dated by TCRdb to 2017 to 2019). As for the study more broadly: Of the five patients (three men and two women, aged 30 to 69 years), four had hepatocellular carcinoma and one had combined HCC and intrahepatic cholangiocarcinoma. Technical replicate repertoires showed high reproducibility, with mean shared-clone rates around 0.9 and correlation coefficients above 0.95. The five patients had tumors of stage T1-T3 N0M0, with maximum diameters ranging from roughly 4.2 to 10 cm. A total of roughly 35 specimens from 5 patients, comprising some 25 tumor regions, 5 adjacent noncancerous liver tissues and 5 peripheral blood samples, were covered by TCRbeta repertoire sequencing. Each sample produced roughly 3.65 to 7.5 million productive TCRbeta reads, and read depth showed no significant difference between tissue types. TCRbeta repertoire sequencing, expression microarrays and whole-exome sequencing were combined in the study across five regions of each liver tumor, with adjacent normal tissue and blood also included.

To note about this clonotype: Its specific antigen is unknown. Base-call qualities are not available, and no considerably larger clone is one nucleotide away.

Results and caveats for the whole study, not just this receptor: Repertoire overlap was found to be higher between tumor regions (mean approximately 35%) than between tumor-adjacent (approximately 17%) or tumor-blood (14%) pairs, consistent with antigen-driven expansion. Compared with blood, tumors had a significantly larger share of the repertoire taken up by the top 250 clones (p = 0.039). Only the TCR beta chain was sequenced, so true repertoire diversity is likely underestimated because unpaired alpha chains were not captured. Comparison of CD4+ and CD8+ T cell repertoires was precluded by the use of bulk unsorted samples. Only a few patients were included in the study, and the authors note that the findings should be validated in a larger study.

Total RNA and DNA were co-extracted without cell sorting from approximately 20-30 mg of bulk tissue using the AllPrep DNA/RNA mini kit. Surgical resection was performed in China between 2015 and 2016 on about 5 patients with histopathologically diagnosed primary liver carcinoma. At the time of sampling, the patients had chronic HBV infection and had not received any treatment. Each fresh piece of tumor and adjacent tissue was cut in two, with one half stored in RNAlater at -80 degrees C and the other half sent for histology. V loses 2 bases at its end and J loses 7 bases; junction bases beyond the gene matches: 10. The CDR3 holds 15 amino acids from the cysteine to the phenylalanine. Only the CDR3 DNA is retained, 45 bases long and in frame from the first base. CDR1 and CDR2, per the germline V gene (reference sequence), are SEHNR and FQNEAQ. A constant-region primer and ProtoScript II reverse transcriptase were used to reverse-transcribe TCRbeta-specific cDNA from 500 ng total RNA. The TCRbeta libraries were prepared through three rounds of nested multiplex PCR following a slightly modified ARM-PCR procedure. The first two PCR rounds used multiplex TRBV1-TRBV30 forward primers with a Cbeta reverse primer, each for approximately 9 cycles. A final 25-cycle PCR with Deep VentR polymerase added sample barcodes and Illumina adapters. Before sequencing, amplicons of 200-500 bp were purified from gel using a QIAquick gel extraction kit. TCRbeta amplicons were sequenced on an Illumina HiSeq 2500 with 250-bp paired-end reads. From the authors' description of their analysis: To recover full CDR3 sequences, reads were quality-trimmed using Trimmomatic v0.33 and paired reads were then merged using FLASH v1.2.11. V, D and J germline segments were assigned to the rearranged TCRbeta sequences using MiGEC v1.2.1b. VDJtools v1.0.0 computed clonotype statistics and Shannon-Wiener diversity indices. To cut down on sampling bias, every analysis after diversity analysis relied on just the 250 most abundant clonotypes from each sample. TCRdb reanalyzed the raw reads on its own, using fastp at Q25 for trimming and MiXCR for clone calling, and kept in-frame beta chains. Identical CDR3 protein sequences are pooled into one entry, listed with their most common genes and DNA. The V and J calls come from TCRdb's annotation, not from the publication. The sample profile shows 90,000 to 150,000 distinct CDR3 sequences; 55% to 70% of them were found once. The leading ten clones occupy roughly 8.1% of the sample.

The TCR originated in a woman in her sixties with primary liver carcinoma and hepatitis B virus infection. The sequenced sample was tumor-adjacent normal liver tissue. The V gene is TRBV7-9 and the J gene is TRBJ1-2; 7 of the junction bases match TRBD1. The CDR3 protein: CASSLTRQGKFGYTF. The nucleotides are TGTGCCAGCAGCTTAACAAGACAGGGAAAATTTGGCTACACCTTC.